This TCR beta chain is drawn from a study of cytomegalovirus exposure and HLA in healthy donors (TCRdb year 2017). Broadly, across the study: An earlier analysis of 587 of the donors reported under 300 Gb of sequence data and 117 million unique TCR beta sequences obtained from roughly 180 million T cells. Roughly 300 gigabases of sequencing data and approximately 84 million unique TCR sequences were included in an early release covering around 600 HLA-typed donors. The genetic ancestry cluster associated with self-reported Caucasian donors included roughly four fifths of the roughly 400 genotyped donors. The study aimed to test whether signatures of past pathogen exposure could be identified by cataloging public T cell receptors. Using immunosequencing, the study profiled T cell repertoires from 640 or so subjects and related those repertoires to cytomegalovirus serostatus. A separate validation cohort of approximately 130 different subjects was used in addition to the approximately 700-subject first cohort. The study combined high-throughput TCR immunosequencing, statistical association of individual TCRs with disease status, and machine learning to predict cytomegalovirus infection status. A later analysis re-analyzed previously published TCR beta repertoires from 660 or so donors and added high-resolution HLA genotyping to study TCR occurrence patterns. The later analysis used no new phenotypic data to find candidate immune exposures, relying instead on TCR beta sequences and their occurrence across donors. To decide whether each TCR beta V gene segment behaved as functional or pseudogenic, an earlier analysis of some 600 of the donors relied on high-throughput TCR beta sequencing. Alongside the repertoire data, information on donor age, sex, ethnicity and CMV serostatus was compiled. A later genetic analysis used genome-wide SNP genotypes for about 60% of the roughly 700 donors, treating that subset as a discovery cohort. Every discovery cohort repertoire had been produced on one sequencing platform. Class I and class II HLA loci were covered by the typing at four-digit resolution. The number of donors typed differed by locus, with roughly 629-640 for A, B, C, DRB1 and DQB1, over 500 for DQA1, 600 to 610 for DPA1, and some 440 for DPB1. About five DR-DQ haplotypes were handled as single units for association and clustering, since linkage in the cohort was strong. Across around 400 genotyped donors of the cohort, an average of approximately 240,000 unique TCR beta nucleotide sequences per donor were sequenced, and approximately 19% of those sequences were non-productive.

Reading from cysteine to phenylalanine, the CDR3 counts 14 amino acids. Solely the CDR3 DNA is kept, with 42 bases framed from the first base. After removal of 2 bases from V and 10 bases from J, the junction retains 7 bases not matched to a gene. For CDR1 and CDR2, the germline V gene lists SGHTA and FQGTGA. General findings and caveats noted by the study authors: This cohort had only TCR beta chains sequenced, and the lack of alpha or paired-chain data limited which features could be detected. According to a later analysis, TCR association rates differed among HLA loci, with DRB1 alleles showing the most associated TCRs and HLA-C alleles showing the fewest. V-gene and J-gene trimming of TCR beta chains was associated with a missense DCLRE1C variant in a later genetic analysis, and the association was replicated in an independent cohort. According to a later genetic analysis, donors in an Asian-associated ancestry cluster had fewer N-insertions in productive TCRs than the approximately 710-donor mean. Because some donors lacked HLA typing at each locus, the association tests relied only on the typed subset. For the cohort, immune exposure information was limited to CMV serostatus. Cytomegalovirus status was reported to be diagnosed by the classifier with high specificity and sensitivity in both the original and validation cohorts. Correlated functional status among segregating V segments might reflect linkage disequilibrium, but an unknown experimental factor could not be ruled out. In a later analysis, most CMV-associated TCR beta chains were found to appear HLA-restricted, with HLA associations seemingly driven largely by CMV exposure. Approximately 16 rarely observed V segments, including chromosome 9 orphons, were excluded from the earlier analysis of about 610 of the donors because counts were too low. A cluster of highly shared sequence variants was judged likely to represent a technical artifact of the sequencing pipeline. Roughly uniform sequencing depth across donors was assumed in presence/absence analyses, although this assumption may not hold. A further reported finding was that TCR beta sequences accurately predicted the HLA-A and HLA-B alleles for most subjects in the first cohort. At a false discovery rate of 0.05, a later analysis linked about 17,000 TCR beta sequences to specific HLA alleles. When HLA alleles, especially DR and DQ, strongly co-occurred, attributing TCR associations to individual alleles was difficult. In a later analysis, several top co-occurrence clusters were reported to appear linked to parvovirus B19, influenza, CMV and Epstein-Barr virus. The study gave a list of around 170 TCR beta chains associated with cytomegalovirus. The authors suggested that the approach could potentially be generalized to other disease states and immunological phenotypes. Compared with equally common non-associated chains, HLA-associated TCR beta chains in a later analysis were more clonally expanded and had lower generation probabilities. An earlier analysis of around 540 of the donors showed that most TCR beta V segments appeared in productive rearrangements either about 90% or about 30% of the time, which broadly matched IMGT annotations. A few of the identified cytomegalovirus-associated TCR beta chains were confirmed in vitro to be specific for cytomegalovirus antigens. While some public TCRs were present in many individuals, most TCR sequences turned up only very rarely across donors. Some IMGT-functional V segments, including TRBV6-2 and TRBV6-3, could not be distinguished by the 87-base-pair reads and were therefore excluded.

Comment on this clone: Its antigen is currently not known. Base qualities are not at hand, and no much larger clone is one base apart.

The cohort was made up of approximately 670 healthy bone marrow donors. All cohort members were sampled while nominally healthy, although unrecorded immune exposures were likely present. The donor was CMV seropositive and belonged to the group of 250 to 300 seropositive cohort members. Each donor provided a peripheral blood sample, and peripheral blood mononuclear cells were used for TCR beta sequencing. The Qiagen DNeasy Blood Extraction Kit was used to extract genomic DNA from the blood cell samples. The method behind the library was the immunoSEQ multiplex PCR assay. The multiplex PCR relied on a mix of 60 forward primers for TCR Vbeta segments and 13 reverse primers for TCR Jbeta segments. A multiplex PCR assay on genomic DNA amplified the CDR3 region of rearranged TCR beta genes. Amplified TCR beta libraries were sequenced as 87-base-pair reads on the Illumina HiSeq System. The authors' analysis ran thus. In a later analysis, 77 million or so unique TCR beta chains were counted across the roughly 700 repertoires, and approximately 11 million of these chains were shared by at least two donors. A nearest-neighbor algorithm error-corrected the raw reads and collapsed the reads into unique sequences, merging closely related sequences to remove PCR and sequencing errors. To assign V, D and J gene segments, CDR3 sequences were aligned to IMGT reference sequences. For a sequence to be retained, a match of at least six nucleotides was required to both a V gene segment and a J gene segment. A rearrangement was called productive if the CDR3 had no stop codons and remained in frame with V and J, and every other rearrangement was called non-productive. Following IMGT convention, CDR3 was defined as the stretch from the second conserved V-encoded cysteine to the conserved J-encoded phenylalanine. In an earlier analysis of around 600 of the donors, sequences lacking an unambiguous match to a single V gene segment were excluded. An earlier analysis of several hundred of the donors called V segments functional above 56.7% productive rearrangements and segregating when the between-donor standard deviation exceeded 5%. A statistical classification framework was built to diagnose cytomegalovirus status from the catalog of TCR beta chain sequences. In a later analysis, V and J genes were assigned by comparing TCR nucleotide sequences against IMGT/GENE-DB human TR gene sequences. A later analysis assigned CDR3 sequences and most-parsimonious VDJ recombination scenarios with the TCRdist pipeline. In a later analysis, every TCR beta chain was defined by the combination of its CDR3 amino acid sequence and its V-gene family, and reads without a unique V-gene family were dropped. To address suspected cross-contamination and a sequencing artifact, a later analysis removed under 600 highly shared, low-generation-probability nucleotide sequences. In a later analysis, a clonal expansion index for each public chain was calculated from normalized within-repertoire ranks of inferred template counts. A later analysis computed generation probabilities with a VDJ recombination model fitted to out-of-frame rearrangements, and checked the results against IGoR. Hypergeometric tests were used in a later analysis to score TCR-TCR, TCR-HLA and TCR-CMV co-occurrence, with a repertoire-size bias correction applied to the TCR pairs. A later analysis estimated false discovery rates by permuting HLA or CMV assignments 20 times. In a later analysis, co-occurring TCRs were grouped with DBSCAN, and TCRdist sequence similarity was added when clustering was performed within HLA-allele-positive subsets. Repertoires with fewer than 30,000 or more than 120,000 public chains, plus five repertoires with anomalous nucleotide sharing, were excluded from co-occurrence clustering. This is the immuneACCESS table as TCRdb keeps it, with only in-frame sequences that have V and J called. A part of the clones is gone; compared with another copy, unresolved V genes explain less than half, and the rest is unexplained. The DNA was the basis for D and trimming; V, J and clone size are from that table. Present in this sample are about 160,000 clones, under 75% of which were seen just once. The ten largest clones take up about 7.1% of the sample.

The rearranged segments are TRBV7-3 and TRBJ2-1; 8 central nucleotides agree with TRBD2. This clonotype was sampled from a woman aged 60-75 years in good health and CMV-seropositive. The material sequenced was PBMCs. The CDR3 is CASSLLAGSREQFF. The bases are TGTGCCAGCAGCTTACTAGCGGGTTCACGGGAGCAGTTCTTC.